One and the same sample provided the 15 T cell receptor beta chains below, sequenced in a study of cytomegalovirus exposure and HLA in healthy donors. Use of 60 Vbeta and 13 Jbeta primers characterized the PCR. Method: immunoSEQ multiplex PCR; TCRdb's copy keeps in-frame clones and lacks some. The data contain 190,000 or so clones, about 80% of them singletons. Sequencing was performed on PBMCs. The source of these receptors is a boy aged 5 to 17 in good health and CMV-seronegative.

V gene TRBV5-6 combines with J gene TRBJ2-7; 7 bases line up with TRBD1. CDR1 and CDR2 (germline): SGHDT, YYEEEE. V was clipped by 2 bases and J by 5 bases; unmatched bases: 10. The CDR3 loop spans 15 amino acids. CDR3 region: CASSLLVNRGHEQYF. DNA for the CDR3: TGTGCCAGCAGCTTATTGGTTAACAGGGGCCACGAGCAGTACTTC. The full variable domain, with the rest looked up from reference TRBV5-6 and TRBJ2-7, is DAGVTQSPTHLIKTRGQQVTLRCSPKSGHDTVSWYQQALGQGPQFIFQYYEEEERQRGNFPDRFSGHQFPNYSSELNVNALLLGDSALYLCASSLLVNRGHEQYFGPGTRLTVT.

The chain links TRBV7-3 to TRBJ2-2; maybe TRBD2 (6 bases). CDR3 length equals 13 residues. The V and J ends lost 4 bases and 7 bases respectively, with 10 bases between them. Germline CDR1 reads SGHTA; CDR2 reads FQGTGA. In DNA form, the CDR3 reads TGTGCCAGCAGCTCGACTAGGATCGGGGAGCTGTTTTTT. It encodes CASSSTRIGELFF.

The V and J genes are TRBV5-1 and TRBJ2-7; no clear D gene. Trimming shortened V by 6 bases and J by 7 bases, and 20 bases separated the two germline ends. The CDR3 loop spans 14 amino acids. Per the germline V gene, CDR1 is SGHRS and CDR2 is YFSETQ. The CDR3 coding sequence is TGCGCCAGCACCTCTCACGCGTTGGGCCAGGAGCAGTACTTC. Translated: CASTSHALGQEQYF.

The rearrangement joins TRBV11-2 to TRBJ1-2; TRBD1 might be the D (6 bases). The CDR3 consists of 16 residues. The V gene lost 2 bases and the J gene lost 0 bases, with 13 bases spanning the gap. Germline V gives CDR1 SGHAT, CDR2 FQNNGV. CDR3 amino acids: CASSLSRGGANYGYTF. The CDR3 nucleotides are TGTGCCAGCAGCTTATCCCGAGGGGGGGCTAACTATGGCTACACCTTC.

CDR3 amino acids: CASSVDGTSFSETQYF. The CDR3 DNA follows: TGTGCCAGCAGCGTAGATGGGACTTCCTTTTCGGAGACCCAGTACTTC. The V call is TRBV9, the J call TRBJ2-5; tentatively, D is TRBD2 (6 bases). With 0 bases removed from V and 5 bases from J, the gap between germline ends came to 17 bases. Looked up from germline, CDR1 is SGDLS and CDR2 is YYNGEE. The CDR3 length is 16 residues.

The chain recombines TRBV7-9 with TRBJ1-1; D call uncertain. With 8 bases removed from V and 5 bases from J, the gap between germline ends came to 21 bases. There are 15 residues in the CDR3. The germline gives CDR1 SEHNR, CDR2 FQNEAQ (reference sequence). CDR3 amino acids: CASLGTDFGDTEAFF. The CDR3 DNA reads TGTGCCAGCTTGGGAACGGACTTTGGGGATACTGAAGCTTTCTTT.

The chain couples TRBV9 to TRBJ2-6, with 8 bases aligning to TRBD2. This CDR3 region has 17 residues. Unmatched junction bases numbered 7, after V lost 5 bases and J lost 0 bases. Germline V lookup: CDR1 SGDLS, CDR2 YYNGEE. The CDR3, as DNA: TGTGCCAGCAGTCCCGGGGGGGGGTCCTCTGGGGCCAACGTCCTGACTTTC. Translation: CASSPGGGSSGANVLTF.

V and J are TRBV15 and TRBJ2-1, with a possible D match to TRBD2 (5 bases). The germline V gene encodes CDR1 LNHNV and CDR2 YYDKDF (reference sequence). This CDR3 region has 15 residues. Deletions cut 8 bases from V and 2 bases from J, with 16 bases between. The CDR3 reads CATWTAEVPYNEQFF. The DNA for the CDR3 is TGTGCCACCTGGACTGCCGAGGTCCCCTACAATGAGCAGTTCTTC.

The V gene is TRBV5-6, the J gene TRBJ1-1; TRBD1 is a possible D gene (5 bases). Germline CDR1 and CDR2: SGHDT and YYEEEE. The ends were cut back, 0 bases at V and 3 bases at J, with 9 bases in the middle. There are 14 residues in the CDR3. The CDR3 sequence is CASSLAGVDTEAFF. CDR3 nucleotide sequence: TGTGCCAGCAGCTTGGCGGGGGTGGACACTGAAGCTTTCTTT.

The genes are TRBV7-9 and TRBJ2-6; D is unresolved. V was pared by 5 bases and J by 0 bases, with 8 bases between. This CDR3 spans 15 amino acids. Germline CDR1 is SEHNR and CDR2 is FQNEAQ (reference sequence). The CDR3, as DNA: TGTGCCAGCAGCCGCGCTATCTCTGGGGCCAACGTCCTGACTTTC. Translating it yields CASSRAISGANVLTF.

V gene TRBV23-1 combines with J gene TRBJ2-3; 7 bases match TRBD1. TRBV23-1 counts as an open reading frame of uncertain function. The V gene end was trimmed by 6 bases and the J gene end by 4 bases; junction bases not matched to a gene: 13. CDR3 length equals 16 residues. The CDR3 DNA is TGCGCCAGCAGGGGAACGACAGGGTTGGAAGCAGATACGCAGTATTTT. Its translation is CASRGTTGLEADTQYF.

In DNA form, the CDR3 reads TGCGCCAGCAGCCGGGGGACAGCGTCTAACTATGGCTACACCTTC. It translates to CASSRGTASNYGYTF. The chain recombines TRBV4-1 with TRBJ1-2; 7 bases line up with TRBD1. Germline-derived CDR1 and CDR2 are MGHRA and YSYEKL. V shed 4 bases, J shed 0 bases, and the junction held 5 bases outside the gene matches. This CDR3 region has 15 residues.

CDR3 sequence: CASSLLVGNQETQYF. CDR3 coding DNA: TGTGCCAGCAGTTTACTGGTCGGTAACCAAGAGACCCAGTACTTC. The chain joins TRBV27 to TRBJ2-5, with D unresolved. This CDR3 spans 15 amino acids. Germline lookup yields CDR1 MNHEY and CDR2 SMNVEV (reference sequence). Trimming left V 2 bases short and J 0 bases short, with 10 bases between.

The chain recombines TRBV6-1 with TRBJ2-2, with TRBD1 matching over 7 bases. The CDR3 consists of 15 residues. CDR1 is MNHNS, CDR2 SASEGT, per germline. V shed 5 bases, J shed 2 bases, and the junction held 5 bases outside the gene matches. The CDR3 DNA follows: TGTGCCAGCAGTAGACGACAGGGCAACACCGGGGAGCTGTTTTTT. As protein: CASSRRQGNTGELFF.

The V call is TRBV6-5, the J call TRBJ1-1; tentative D call: TRBD1 (5 bases). The CDR3 runs to 13 residues. V dropped 5 bases and J dropped 2 bases, with 9 bases sitting between them. Germline V gives CDR1 MNHEY, CDR2 SVGAGI. The chain's CDR3 is CASSATDNTEAFF. In DNA, the CDR3 is TGTGCCAGCAGTGCGACAGATAACACTGAAGCTTTCTTT.